The present entry profiles one T cell receptor (beta chain) with its context. V shed 1 base and J shed 6 bases, with 18 bases lying between them. Germline V gives CDR1 LGHNA, CDR2 YSLEER. This CDR3 has 16 residues. In the study's own analysis: Amplification of reference gene primers was used by the study to estimate nucleated cell counts. Using immunoSEQ multiplex PCR, the repertoire was profiled, and TCRdb retains in-frame clones only, with some absent. The V and J calls and clone size are taken from that table; D and trimming were inferred from the DNA. The sample includes roughly 100,000 clones, roughly four fifths of them seen just once. The data are from a study of blood T cell repertoires in COVID-19. Study context: The United States, Italy and Spain were the sources of the acute and convalescent COVID-19 samples. T cells, B-cell-depleted T cells, or PBMCs supplied cDNA or gDNA.

The TCR comes from a woman aged 80 or over with active or convalescent COVID-19. The chain employs TRBV4-3 and TRBJ1-2, with D perhaps TRBD1 (5 bases). The sample comprised peripheral blood. The chain's CDR3 is CASSQVNGEGRDGYTF. CDR3 DNA: TGCGCCAGCAGCCAAGTAAATGGGGAGGGGCGGGATGGCTACACCTTC.